A selection of T cell receptor beta chains follows, all from one sample in a study of spatial heterogeneity in lung cancer. TCRdb redid the calling of the 5' RACE reads with MiXCR, one entry per CDR3 protein. In the table there are approximately 30,000 distinct CDR3 sequences, more than 9% of which are singletons. The sequencing here drew on PBMCs, taken at follow-up. Source of these receptors: a female donor with early-stage non-small cell lung cancer. Both conserved end residues are part of each CDR3. The D gene is left open where the match is weak. Expanded clones are given a class, and other clones once, few, many or no size at all.

many	-	TRBV20-1	TRBJ1-2	TGCAGTGCACCAGGCCCGAGCTACACCTTC	CSAPGPSYTF
many	-	TRBV7-2	TRBJ1-1	TGTGCCAGCAGCTTGGGCGGCTGGCGCACTGAAGCTTTCTTT	CASSLGGWRTEAFF
many	-	TRBV11-2	TRBJ1-2	TGTGCCAGCAGCTTTGCCGGGGCAGGGTCTGCTGGCTACACCTTC	CASSFAGAGSAGYTF
many	-	TRBV19	TRBJ1-5	TGTGCCAGTAGTATATATTTGGGAGATAGCAATCAGCCCCAGCATTTT	CASSIYLGDSNQPQHF
-	-	TRBV11-3	TRBJ2-3	TGTGCCAGCAGCTTTAACGGAGGCACAGATACGCAGTATTTT	CASSFNGGTDTQYF
few	TRBD2	TRBV5-1	TRBJ2-3	TGCGCCAGCAGCATTGGGGGGGTCACAGATACGCAGTATTTT	CASSIGGVTDTQYF
many	TRBD1	TRBV7-2	TRBJ2-1	TGTGCCAGCAGCGGGCAGGGGGCCAATGAGCAGTTCTTC	CASSGQGANEQFF
many	-	TRBV2	TRBJ1-2	TGTGCCAGCAGTGAAATGGACCTATCGGGTGGCTACACCTTC	CASSEMDLSGGYTF
many	-	TRBV29-1	TRBJ1-2	TGCAGCGTTGAACGGGAGGGGGTTAACTATGGCTACACCTTC	CSVEREGVNYGYTF
many	-	TRBV19	TRBJ2-6	TGTGCCAGTAGTCCCACCGGAACTGGGGCCAACGTCCTGACTTTC	CASSPTGTGANVLTF
few	-	TRBV5-1	TRBJ2-7	TGCGCCAGCAGCTTGCATGACTACGAGCAGTACTTC	CASSLHDYEQYF
medium-sized	-	TRBV28	TRBJ1-5	TGTGCCAGCAGTTTTGTTGGTTCGTCCCAGCATTTT	CASSFVGSSQHF
-	-	TRBV5-1	TRBJ1-4	TGCGCCAGCAGCTTGGTGGGAGCAACTAATGAAAAACTGTTTTTT	CASSLVGATNEKLFF
medium-sized	-	TRBV20-1	TRBJ2-5	TGCAGTGGCCGACTAGACCGACAAGAGACCCAGTACTTC	CSGRLDRQETQYF
many	TRBD2	TRBV9	TRBJ2-7	TGTGCCAGCAGCGTAGGTGTTAGCGGGGCATCCTACGAGCAGTACTTC	CASSVGVSGASYEQYF
many	TRBD1	TRBV28	TRBJ1-5	TGTGCCAGCAGCCCCGGGACAGGGGGAGGCAATCAGCCCCAGCATTTT	CASSPGTGGGNQPQHF
many	-	TRBV29-1	TRBJ2-7	TGCAGCGTTGTTGCGGGCTCCTACGAGCAGTACTTC	CSVVAGSYEQYF
few	-	TRBV7-8	TRBJ2-1	TGTGCCAGCAGCCACAGAGCTGGCTACAATGAGCAGTTCTTC	CASSHRAGYNEQFF
many	-	TRBV29-1	TRBJ1-2	TGCAGCGTTCCACAGGCCAACTATGGCTACACCTTC	CSVPQANYGYTF
many	-	TRBV7-9	TRBJ1-2	TGTGCCAGCACCTTACCGCGGGACACCATGGGTGGCTACACCTTC	CASTLPRDTMGGYTF
medium-sized	-	TRBV5-4	TRBJ2-5	TGTGCCAGCAGCCCTGACACTTTCCAAGAGACCCAGTACTTC	CASSPDTFQETQYF
few	TRBD2	TRBV6-2/TRBV6-3	TRBJ2-7	TGTGCCAGCAGTTACTCTGGGTCCCTAGCGGGGGTGCCCTACGAGCAGTACTTC	CASSYSGSLAGVPYEQYF
-	-	TRBV7-2	TRBJ2-5	TGTGCCAGCACCTCGAATCGGGAGACCCAGTACTTC	CASTSNRETQYF
-	TRBD1	TRBV19	TRBJ1-5	TGTGTCAGCTCACAGGGGATTAGCAATCAGCCCCAGCATTTT	CVSSQGISNQPQHF
many	-	TRBV5-6	TRBJ2-6	TGTGCCAGCAGCTTGGTTGACGCCGGGGCCAACGTCCTGACTTTC	CASSLVDAGANVLTF
many	TRBD1	TRBV29-1	TRBJ2-7	TGCAGCGTTGAAAACAGGGGAAAGGGCTACGAGCAGTACTTC	CSVENRGKGYEQYF
many	-	TRBV7-2	TRBJ2-5	TGTGCCAGCAGCACATCGGCCGGCAGAAAAGAGACCCAGTACTTC	CASSTSAGRKETQYF
-	-	TRBV7-2	TRBJ1-1	TGTGCCAGCCGCCCCGTTGGGGTCGGTACTGAAGCTTTCTTT	CASRPVGVGTEAFF
-	-	TRBV2	TRBJ1-2	TGTGCCAGCACTTGGCAGGGGAGTCGGGGCTACACCTTC	CASTWQGSRGYTF
-	TRBD2	TRBV6-2/TRBV6-3	TRBJ2-7	TGTGCCAGTTGCGGGGGAGACACCTACGAGCAGTACTTC	CASCGGDTYEQYF
few	-	TRBV6-5	TRBJ2-7	TGTGCCAGCAGTTACAGGATCCCCTACGAGCAGTACTTC	CASSYRIPYEQYF
many	TRBD1	TRBV6-2/TRBV6-3	TRBJ2-7	TGTGCCAGCAGTGTGGGACAGGCGAACTACGAGCAGTACTTC	CASSVGQANYEQYF
-	TRBD1	TRBV4-3	TRBJ1-1	TGCGCCAGCAGCCGGGACAGGGGATCTGAAGCTTTCTTT	CASSRDRGSEAFF
many	TRBD1	TRBV4-1	TRBJ2-5	TGCGCCAGCAGCCTTGGGCCACAGGGGGCCCAAGAGACCCAGTACTTC	CASSLGPQGAQETQYF
many	-	TRBV5-1	TRBJ1-4	TGCGCCAGCAGCGTCGGGACAACTAATGAAAAACTGTTTTTT	CASSVGTTNEKLFF
many	-	TRBV5-1	TRBJ2-6	TGCGCCAGCAGCGGGGTGCCCTCCTCTGGGGCCAACGTCCTGACTTTC	CASSGVPSSGANVLTF
many	-	TRBV6-6	TRBJ1-5	TGTGCCAGCAGCCCCGCCCATCGACAGCCCCAGCATTTT	CASSPAHRQPQHF
few	-	TRBV19	TRBJ1-3	TGTGCCAGTACATCGATCTTGGCTGGAAACACCATATATTTT	CASTSILAGNTIYF
few	-	TRBV7-6	TRBJ1-1	TGTGCCAGCAGCTTAGTGACGGGGGTTAACGCTGAAGCTTTCTTT	CASSLVTGVNAEAFF
many	-	TRBV2	TRBJ2-3	TGTGCCAGCAGTGGAGGGACTCCAGATACGCAGTATTTT	CASSGGTPDTQYF
many	TRBD1	TRBV20-1	TRBJ1-1	TGCAGTGCGAAAAAAACAGGGGTGGACACTGAAGCTTTCTTT	CSAKKTGVDTEAFF
many	-	TRBV20-1	TRBJ2-5	TGCAGTGCTCCAACGGAAGAGACCCAGTACTTC	CSAPTEETQYF
few	TRBD2	TRBV5-1	TRBJ2-3	TGCGCCAGCAGCTTGGATCCAGCGGGGGAGGTAACAGATACGCAGTATTTT	CASSLDPAGEVTDTQYF
few	TRBD1	TRBV7-2	TRBJ1-1	TGTGCCAGCAGCTTAGACTTGGACAGGGTCCCTGAAGCTTTCTTT	CASSLDLDRVPEAFF
many	-	TRBV29-1	TRBJ2-2	TGCAGCGTTGGAATAGGGGGCACCGGGGAGCTGTTTTTT	CSVGIGGTGELFF
-	-	TRBV4-1	TRBJ1-1	TGCGCCAGCAGCCAATGGCAGGGGTCTGACACTGAAGCTTTCTTT	CASSQWQGSDTEAFF
many	-	TRBV6-1	TRBJ2-3	TGTGCCAGCACCAGAACAGATACGCAGTATTTT	CASTRTDTQYF
many	-	TRBV28	TRBJ1-5	TGTGCCAGCAGTAAGGGATTGGGGAGGGAGCCCCAGCATTTT	CASSKGLGREPQHF